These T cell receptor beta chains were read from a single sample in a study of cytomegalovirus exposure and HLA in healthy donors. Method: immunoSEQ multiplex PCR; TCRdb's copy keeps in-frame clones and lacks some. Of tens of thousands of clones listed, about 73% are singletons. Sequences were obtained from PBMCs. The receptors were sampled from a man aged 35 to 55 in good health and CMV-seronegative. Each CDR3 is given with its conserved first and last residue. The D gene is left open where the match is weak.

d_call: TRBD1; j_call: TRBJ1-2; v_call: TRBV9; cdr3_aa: CASSQRTGPNYGYTF
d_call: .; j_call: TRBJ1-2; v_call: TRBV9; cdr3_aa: CASSAAGSYGYTF
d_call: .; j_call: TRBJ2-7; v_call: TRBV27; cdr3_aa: CASSLTRGASYEQYF
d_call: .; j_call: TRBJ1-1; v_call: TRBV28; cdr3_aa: CASSFSLGGGKAFF
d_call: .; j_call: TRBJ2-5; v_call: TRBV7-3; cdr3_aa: CASSLRGGWAETQYF
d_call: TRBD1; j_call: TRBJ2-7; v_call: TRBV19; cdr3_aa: CATQEETGVRTEQYF
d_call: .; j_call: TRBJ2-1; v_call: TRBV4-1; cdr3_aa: CASSQDPRVYSYNEQFF
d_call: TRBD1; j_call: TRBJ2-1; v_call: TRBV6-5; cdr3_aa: CASSPTGGSYNEQFF
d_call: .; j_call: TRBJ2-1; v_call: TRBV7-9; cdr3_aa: CASSLVLEQFF
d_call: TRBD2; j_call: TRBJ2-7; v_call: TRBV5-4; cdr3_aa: CASSSRGGPPPYEQYF
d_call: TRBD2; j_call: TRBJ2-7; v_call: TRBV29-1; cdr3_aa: CSVGTSGNYEQYF
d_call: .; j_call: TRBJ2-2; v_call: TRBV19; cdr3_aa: CASSRGGGGATGELFF
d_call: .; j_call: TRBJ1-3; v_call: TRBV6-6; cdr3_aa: CASSYELSGNTIYF
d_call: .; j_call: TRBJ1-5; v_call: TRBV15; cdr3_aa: CAASREGAGNQPQHF
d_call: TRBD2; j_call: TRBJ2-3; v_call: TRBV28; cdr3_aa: CASSHPGLADTDTQYF
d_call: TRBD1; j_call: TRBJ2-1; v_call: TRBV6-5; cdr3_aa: CASRLDRSIHEQFF
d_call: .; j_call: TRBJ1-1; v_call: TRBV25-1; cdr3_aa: CASSDAQGHTEAFF
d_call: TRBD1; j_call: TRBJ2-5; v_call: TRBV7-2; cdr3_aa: CASSFTTGTGAGETQYF
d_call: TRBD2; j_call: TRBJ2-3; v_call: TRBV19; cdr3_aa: CASSVTSGSDTQYF
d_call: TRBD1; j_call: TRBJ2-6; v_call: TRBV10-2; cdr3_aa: CASTPDRGRGSGANVLTF
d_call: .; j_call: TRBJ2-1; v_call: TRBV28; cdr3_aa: CASSPLGGAPYNEQFF
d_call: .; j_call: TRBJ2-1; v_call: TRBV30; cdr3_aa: CAWIPSSYNEQFF
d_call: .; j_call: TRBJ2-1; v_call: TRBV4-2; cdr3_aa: CASSQEQSSYNEQFF
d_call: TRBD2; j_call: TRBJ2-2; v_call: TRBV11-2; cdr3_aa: CASSSRWSGSLDTGELFF
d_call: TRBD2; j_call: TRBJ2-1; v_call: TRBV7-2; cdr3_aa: CASSTRAGGDYNEQFF
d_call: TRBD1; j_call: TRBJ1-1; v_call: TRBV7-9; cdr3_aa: CASSSDRVGAEAFF
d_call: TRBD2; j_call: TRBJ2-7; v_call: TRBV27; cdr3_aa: CASSLGLGYEQYF
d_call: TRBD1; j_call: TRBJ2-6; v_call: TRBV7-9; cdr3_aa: CASSPTWDREAAGANVLTF
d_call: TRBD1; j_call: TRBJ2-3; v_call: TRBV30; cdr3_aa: CAWSTGGAPDTQYF
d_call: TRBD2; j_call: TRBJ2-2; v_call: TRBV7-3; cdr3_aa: CASSRTSGLNTGELFF
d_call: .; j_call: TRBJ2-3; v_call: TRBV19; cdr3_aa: CASSGGRLTVSTDTQYF
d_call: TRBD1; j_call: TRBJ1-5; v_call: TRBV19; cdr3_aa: CASSSLQGPGNQPQHF
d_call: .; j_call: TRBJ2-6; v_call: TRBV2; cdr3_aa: CASSENADSGANVLTF
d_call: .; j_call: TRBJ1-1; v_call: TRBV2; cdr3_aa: CASTRDDTEAFF
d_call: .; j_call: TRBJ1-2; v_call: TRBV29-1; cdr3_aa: CSVEWWGEGGYTF
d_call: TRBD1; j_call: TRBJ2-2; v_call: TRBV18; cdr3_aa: CASSPPGQGSGELFF
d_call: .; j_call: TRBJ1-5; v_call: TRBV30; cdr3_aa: CAWRDSSINQPQHF
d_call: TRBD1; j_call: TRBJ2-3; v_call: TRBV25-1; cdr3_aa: CASSGKGQGIMDTQYF
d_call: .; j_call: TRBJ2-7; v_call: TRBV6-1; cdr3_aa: CATEGLNYEQYF
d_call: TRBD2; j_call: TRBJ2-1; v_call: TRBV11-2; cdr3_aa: CASSFGLALNNEQFF
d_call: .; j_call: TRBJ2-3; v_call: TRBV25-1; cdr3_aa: CASSESLSTDTQYF
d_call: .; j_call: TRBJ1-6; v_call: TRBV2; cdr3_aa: CASRQEVGSPLHF
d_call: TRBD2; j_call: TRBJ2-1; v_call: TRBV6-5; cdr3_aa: CASSSLSGRGNEQFF
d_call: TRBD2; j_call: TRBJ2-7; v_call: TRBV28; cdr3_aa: CASSASELAGGAYEQYF
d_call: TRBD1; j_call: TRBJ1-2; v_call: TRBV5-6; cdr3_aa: CASSLAGGGYTF
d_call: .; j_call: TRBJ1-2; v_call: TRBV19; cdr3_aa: CASSKPSYGYTF
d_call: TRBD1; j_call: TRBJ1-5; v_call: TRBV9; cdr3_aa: CASSPGGSNQPQHF
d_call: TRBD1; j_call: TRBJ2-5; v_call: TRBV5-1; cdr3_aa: CASSPGQGETQYF
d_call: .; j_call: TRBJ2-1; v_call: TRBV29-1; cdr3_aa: CSVWRDRIIGDSYNEQFF